This T cell receptor beta chain emerged from a study of blood T cells in healthy people across ages. The CDR3 totals 17 residues. V gave up 3 bases and J gave up 6 bases, with 21 bases separating them. Germline-derived CDR1 and CDR2 are KGHDR and SFDVKD. This clonotype was seen ten or more times. PCR was performed a second time for about 7 to 11 cycles using a sample-barcoded 5' primer and a J-beta primer mix. MiXCR, applied by TCRdb to the 5' RACE reads, yields one record per CDR3 protein. The sample contains 700,000 to 800,000 distinct CDR3 sequences, 43% of which appear only once. The chain uses TRBV24-1 and TRBJ2-3, with D perhaps matching TRBD2 (6 bases). The sequence was obtained from a woman aged 60 to 75 in good health. The sequenced material came from blood. Here the CDR3 DNA reads TGTGCCACCAGTGATCGCTCCTTGCGGGGAAGATGGGATACGCAGTATTTT. Translation: CATSDRSLRGRWDTQYF.